Reported below is one TCR beta chain. Its antigen is still unknown. The data were obtained in a study of blood T cells in healthy people across ages. This CDR3 region has 15 residues. The V end lost 0 bases, the J end lost 0 bases, and 8 bases lay between the germline ends. CDR1 SGHRS and CDR2 YFSETQ come from the germline V gene. PCR was performed a second time for roughly 6 to 12 cycles using a sample-barcoded 5' primer and a J-beta primer mix. TCRdb independently ran MiXCR on the 5' RACE reads; one entry per CDR3 protein. The data contain 700,000 or so distinct CDR3 sequences, about a fifth of them singletons. Study-wide results and caveats: Calculation of diversity from one million T cells yielded estimates considered to be underestimates.

J is TRBJ2-3 and V is TRBV5-1; D gene ambiguous. The source is a man in his sixties or seventies in good health. The material sequenced was blood. CDR3 sequence (DNA): TGCGCCAGCAGCTTGGACCAATCTAGCACAGATACGCAGTATTTT. It encodes CASSLDQSSTDTQYF.